The 31 T cell receptor beta chains listed next were all sequenced from one sample in a study of OX40 agonist ivuxolimab in advanced cancers. Library preparation employed the immunoSEQ multiplex PCR assay. Sourced from immuneACCESS, this table was stored by TCRdb with only in-frame sequences that have V and J called. A share of the clones is absent; for the studies checked, an unresolved V gene accounts for under half, and the remainder has no known explanation. A total of about 82,000 clones appear in this sample, roughly 90% of them only once. The ten largest make up 2% to 2.5% of the sample. The sequencing here drew on CD4+ or CD8+ T cells sorted from blood, taken in a trial of the OX40 agonist ivuxolimab. These receptors originate from an adult with an advanced solid tumor such as melanoma, head and neck, liver or kidney cancer.

In nucleotides, the CDR3 is TGCGCCAGCAGCACGCGGACAGGGGGCAAAGCAGATACGCAGTATTTT. Translation: CASSTRTGGKADTQYF. The genes are TRBV5-1 and TRBJ2-3, with 11 bases matching TRBD1. The V gene's germline CDR1 is SGHRS and CDR2 YFSETQ. The CDR3 is made up of 16 amino acids. The trim removed 4 bases at V and 4 bases at J, leaving 8 bases unmatched.

The chain recombines TRBV10-2 with TRBJ1-6; tentative D call: TRBD1 (5 bases). Germline-derived CDR1 and CDR2 are WSHSY and SAAADI. V shed 7 bases and J shed 7 bases, with 20 bases lying between them. The CDR3 is made up of 16 amino acids. CDR3 sequence (DNA): TGCGCCAGCACCCGGAGGGGCCCGTCTTCAAATTCACCCCTCCACTTT. Its protein product is CASTRRGPSSNSPLHF.

The chain has TRBV6-5 and TRBJ2-3, with a weak D call TRBD1 (6 bases). The CDR3 consists of 15 residues. The V end was cut by 0 bases, the J end by 0 bases, with 7 bases between. The germline gives CDR1 MNHEY, CDR2 SVGAGI. The CDR3 DNA is TGTGCCAGCAGTTACTCTACAGGGAGCACAGATACGCAGTATTTT. The encoded protein is CASSYSTGSTDTQYF.

J is TRBJ1-1 and V is TRBV6-5; D unclear. Germline CDR1 and CDR2: MNHEY and SVGAGI. The CDR3 runs to 14 residues. Trimming took 6 bases from V and 0 from J, leaving 11 bases between them. CDR3 sequence reads: CASSLLGVNTEAFF. The CDR3 DNA sequence: TGTGCCAGCAGCCTTCTCGGGGTGAACACTGAAGCTTTCTTT.

The rearrangement joins TRBV5-4 to TRBJ2-7; a possible D gene is TRBD2 (6 bases). The CDR3 sequence is 13 residues long. V gave up 1 base and J gave up 5 bases, with 10 bases separating them. The germline V gene has CDR1 SGHNT and CDR2 YYREEE (reference sequence). CDR3 in amino acids: CASSLYWGDEQYF. CDR3 nucleotide sequence: TGTGCCAGCAGCTTGTATTGGGGGGACGAGCAGTACTTC.

This clone was recorded only once. The chain combines TRBV6-4 with TRBJ1-2; no reliable D call. This CDR3 has 17 residues. The germline gives CDR1 MRHNA, CDR2 SNTAGT. V was pared by 6 bases and J by 4 bases, with 24 bases between. The CDR3 loop reads CASRPGPFLDPLYGYTF. The CDR3, as DNA: TGTGCCAGCAGGCCGGGTCCTTTCCTCGATCCCCTCTATGGCTACACCTTC.

V and J are TRBV6-5 and TRBJ2-5; D is unclear. The V and J ends lost 4 bases and 1 base respectively, with 7 bases between them. The CDR3 spans 13 residues. Germline lookup yields CDR1 MNHEY and CDR2 SVGAGI. The CDR3 region is CASSSTIQETQYF. The CDR3 nucleotides read TGTGCCAGCAGTTCTACCATCCAAGAGACCCAGTACTTC.

V gene TRBV5-8 combines with J gene TRBJ2-3; unclear D gene. This CDR3 spans 13 amino acids. Germline loops: CDR1 SGHTS, CDR2 YDEGEE. V gave up 4 bases and J gave up 6 bases, with 12 bases separating them. The CDR3 region is CASSHSPWDTQYF. The DNA for the CDR3 is TGTGCCAGCAGCCATTCCCCATGGGATACGCAGTATTTT. Variable domain in full (rest from reference TRBV5-8 and TRBJ2-3): EAGVTQSPTHLIKTRGQQATLRCSPISGHTSVYWYQQALGLGLQFLLWYDEGEERNRGNFPPRFSGRQFPNYSSELNVNALELEDSALYLCASSHSPWDTQYFGPGTRLTVL.

J is TRBJ1-5 and V is TRBV19; 8 bases fit TRBD1. V gave up 7 bases and J gave up 4 bases; unmatched junction bases: 6. Germline lookup yields CDR1 LNHDA and CDR2 SQIVND (reference sequence). CDR3 length equals 14 residues. Here the CDR3 reads CASNKDRVNQPQHF. CDR3 in DNA: TGTGCCAGTAATAAGGACAGGGTAAATCAGCCCCAGCATTTT.

This sequence joins TRBV7-2 and TRBJ1-3; no definite D call. The CDR3 consists of 15 residues. Trimming pared 5 bases from V and 0 bases from J, leaving 11 bases between. CDR1 SGHTA and CDR2 FQGNSA come from the germline V gene. CDR3 coding DNA: TGTGCCAGCAGCGCCCAGGCATTCTCTGGAAACACCATATATTTT. This gives the protein CASSAQAFSGNTIYF.

The chain is built from TRBV13 and TRBJ1-2, with D tentatively TRBD1 (5 bases). The CDR3 extends over 16 amino acids. Trimming pared 2 bases from V and 2 bases from J, leaving 15 bases between. Germline-derived CDR1 and CDR2 are PRHDT and FYEKMQ (reference sequence). CDR3 sequence (DNA): TGTGCCAGCAGCTTATCAGGGCAGGGAGGAAACTATGGCTACACCTTC. Translated: CASSLSGQGGNYGYTF.

The V and J genes are TRBV5-1 and TRBJ2-5; 8 nucleotides line up with TRBD2. The V segment lost 5 bases and the J segment 1 base; nucleotides outside the gene matches: 10. Per the germline V gene, CDR1 is SGHRS and CDR2 is YFSETQ. The CDR3 runs 16 residues. This chain's CDR3 is CASRLDSGTPQETQYF. Here the CDR3 DNA reads TGCGCCAGCAGGCTTGATAGCGGGACCCCCCAAGAGACCCAGTACTTC.

The J gene is TRBJ2-5, the V gene TRBV5-1; 12 nucleotides match TRBD2. The CDR3 contains 16 residues. CDR1 is SGHRS, CDR2 YFSETQ, per germline. The ends lost 0 bases at V and 2 bases at J; junction bases unmatched: 2. Here the CDR3 reads CASSLGLAGVQETQYF. The CDR3 DNA sequence: TGCGCCAGCAGCTTGGGACTAGCGGGGGTGCAAGAGACCCAGTACTTC.

The chain recombines TRBV6-6 with TRBJ1-3; D unclear. Germline V gives CDR1 MNHNY, CDR2 SVGAGI (reference sequence). The CDR3 loop spans 11 amino acids. V lost 7 bases and J 1 base, leaving 2 bases between the germline ends. This chain's CDR3 is CASNSGNTIYF. The CDR3 DNA sequence: TGTGCCAGCAATTCTGGAAACACCATATATTTT.

The chain is built from TRBV14 and TRBJ2-5; D unclear. Germline V gene sequence: CDR1 SGHDN, CDR2 FVKESK. The CDR3 contains 15 residues. The V and J ends lost 0 bases and 2 bases respectively, with 10 bases between them. CDR3: CASSQDLRWQETQYF. CDR3 DNA: TGTGCCAGCAGCCAAGATCTCCGCTGGCAAGAGACCCAGTACTTC.

V usage is TRBV28 and J usage is TRBJ2-5; D gene ambiguous. Deletions cut 4 bases from V and 6 bases from J, with 15 bases between. CDR3 length: 14 amino acids. The germline CDR1 and CDR2 sequences are MDHEN and SYDVKM. The CDR3, as DNA: TGTGCCAGCAGTTCCCCCCTGATGCCTAAGACCCAGTACTTC. As protein: CASSSPLMPKTQYF. Based on the CDR3 plus reference TRBV28 and TRBJ2-5, the full variable domain is DVKVTQSSRYLVKRTGEKVFLECVQDMDHENMFWYRQDPGLGLRLIYFSYDVKMKEKGDIPEGYSVSREKKERFSLILESASTNQTSMYLCASSSPLMPKTQYFGPGTRLLVL.

The chain carries TRBV27 and TRBJ2-3; 10 nucleotides match TRBD2. Looked up from germline, CDR1 is MNHEY and CDR2 is SMNVEV (reference sequence). V dropped 1 base and J dropped 4; count of bases not matched to a gene: 5. The CDR3 sequence is 16 residues long. CDR3: CASSLFIAGGADTQYF. Here the CDR3 DNA reads TGTGCCAGCAGTTTATTCATAGCGGGAGGAGCAGATACGCAGTATTTT.

The chain carries TRBV7-9 and TRBJ2-6, with D uncertain. Germline CDR1 SEHNR, CDR2 FQNEAQ (reference sequence). This CDR3 contains 15 residues. Trimming removed 4 bases from V and 2 bases from J, with 9 bases in between. This CDR3 reads CASSSHITGANVLTF. The CDR3 region has the DNA TGTGCCAGCAGCTCGCACATTACTGGGGCCAACGTCCTGACTTTC.

The chain employs TRBV5-1 and TRBJ2-7; 8 nucleotides align to TRBD1. Germline CDR1 SGHRS, CDR2 YFSETQ. The CDR3 sequence is 15 residues long. Trimming took 9 bases from V and 1 from J; bases not matched to a gene: 12. The CDR3 DNA sequence: TGCGCCACCAAGCTCGTGACAGGGGATTCCTACGAGCAGTACTTC. As protein: CATKLVTGDSYEQYF.

A few counts support this clone. J is TRBJ1-2 and V is TRBV4-1; TRBD1 matches 10 bases. The germline V gene encodes CDR1 MGHRA and CDR2 YSYEKL. J gave up 4 bases and V 0 bases, and 5 bases lay outside the gene matches. This CDR3 is 16 amino acids long. The CDR3 coding sequence is TGCGCCAGCAGCCAAGACAGGGGACAGGGGCCCTATGGCTACACCTTC. Translating gives CASSQDRGQGPYGYTF.

This clone was recorded a few times. The chain employs TRBV10-3 and TRBJ1-1; no clear D. The CDR3 spans 12 residues. Between the trimmed V and J ends, which lost 3 bases and 8 bases, there was a span of 10 bases. In germline, CDR1 is ENHRY, CDR2 SYGVKD. CDR3 residues: CAISETSEEAFF. For the CDR3, the DNA is TGTGCCATCAGTGAAACCTCAGAAGAAGCTTTCTTT.

The rearrangement uses TRBV19 and TRBJ1-4, with TRBD1 matching 8 bases. CDR1 is LNHDA, CDR2 SQIVND, per germline (reference sequence). This CDR3 has 15 amino acids. V lost 6 bases to trimming and J lost 3 bases; unmatched junction nucleotides: 6. The CDR3: CASSPTGAANEKLFF. CDR3 DNA sequence: TGTGCCAGTAGCCCGACAGGGGCGGCTAATGAAAAACTGTTTTTT.

This clone was recorded a few times. This sequence joins TRBV19 and TRBJ2-1; 8 bases align to TRBD2. CDR3 length: 15 amino acids. Trimming at V came to 6 bases and at J to 9 bases, leaving 13 bases not matched to a gene. Germline V gives CDR1 LNHDA, CDR2 SQIVND (reference sequence). CDR3 coding DNA: TGTGCCAGTAGAACTACCGGCGGGAGGACCGGTGAGCAGTTCTTC. Translated, it gives CASRTTGGRTGEQFF.

The chain recombines TRBV5-4 with TRBJ2-5, with D tentatively TRBD1 (6 bases). Looked up from germline, CDR1 is SGHNT and CDR2 is YYREEE (reference sequence). The CDR3 is made up of 15 amino acids. V was clipped by 0 bases and J by 0 bases, with 9 bases between them. The DNA for the CDR3 is TGTGCCAGCAGCTTGGGACAGGCGAACCAAGAGACCCAGTACTTC. Translation gives CASSLGQANQETQYF.

The rearrangement links TRBV28 to TRBJ2-1, with a possible D match to TRBD1 (6 bases). Trimming took off 5 bases at V and 0 bases at J, with 14 bases between the two ends. The germline V gene encodes CDR1 MDHEN and CDR2 SYDVKM. The CDR3 has 16 amino acids. The CDR3 nucleotides are TGTGCCAGCAGTCCTACGGACAGCAGCTCCTACAATGAGCAGTTCTTC. This codes for CASSPTDSSSYNEQFF.

V is TRBV2 and J is TRBJ2-7; 7 nucleotides match TRBD2. With V trimmed by 7 bases and J by 2 bases, 8 bases remained unmatched. Germline V gives CDR1 SNHLY, CDR2 FYNNEI. The CDR3 is 14 amino acids. The CDR3 spells CASTPRRGAYEQYF. The CDR3 DNA sequence: TGTGCCAGCACCCCCCGCCGGGGGGCCTACGAGCAGTACTTC.

This chain uses TRBV25-1 with TRBJ2-2; perhaps TRBD2 as D (5 bases). V lost 3 bases, J lost 5 bases, and 13 bases lay in between. The CDR3 spans 15 residues. Germline V CDR1 and CDR2: MGHDK, SYGVNS. CDR3 sequence (DNA): TGTGCCAGCAGTGATTCCTCGGGGTGGACCGGGGAGCTGTTTTTT. Amino acids: CASSDSSGWTGELFF.

This clone was observed a handful of times. J is TRBJ1-1 and V is TRBV9; D is unclear. The CDR3 is 15 residues long. Trimming shortened V by 0 bases and J by 4 bases, and 13 bases separated the two germline ends. Germline CDR1 reads SGDLS; CDR2 reads YYNGEE. The CDR3 nucleotides read TGTGCCAGCAGCGTAGCCCCGGCGGAGGGCACTGAAGCTTTCTTT. It encodes CASSVAPAEGTEAFF.

This clone showed up just once. This chain connects TRBV7-6 to TRBJ2-7; either TRBD1 or TRBD2 may fit D (5 bases each). V was shortened by 1 base and J by 0 bases, with 10 bases between the two germline ends. This CDR3 is built from 15 residues. Germline V gene sequence: CDR1 SGHVS, CDR2 FNYEAQ. CDR3 protein: CASSLGDHSSYEQYF. CDR3 nucleotides: TGTGCCAGCAGCTTAGGGGACCACAGCTCCTACGAGCAGTACTTC. The whole variable domain, remainder taken from reference TRBV7-6 and TRBJ2-7, is GAGVSQSPRYKVTKRGQDVALRCDPISGHVSLYWYRQALGQGPEFLTYFNYEAQQDKSGLPNDRFSAERPEGSISTLTIQRTEQRDSAMYRCASSLGDHSSYEQYFGPGTRLTVT.

This chain links TRBV27 with TRBJ1-3, with a tentative D call TRBD1 (6 bases). The V gene lost 4 bases and the J gene lost 2 bases, with 9 bases spanning the gap. This CDR3 spans 14 amino acids. Germline CDR1 and CDR2: MNHEY and SMNVEV (reference sequence). The CDR3 spells CASSSGATGNTIYF. In DNA, the CDR3 is TGTGCCAGCAGTTCGGGGGCAACTGGAAACACCATATATTTT.

The chain uses TRBV28 and TRBJ2-7, with 9 positions matching TRBD2. Germline CDR1 reads MDHEN; CDR2 reads SYDVKM. J was trimmed by 5 bases and V by 3 bases; bases with no gene match: 14. The CDR3 contains 17 residues. The CDR3 nucleotides are TGTGCCAGCAGTTTTTCTCCCGGGACTAGCAATCTCGACGAGCAGTACTTC. Translation gives CASSFSPGTSNLDEQYF.